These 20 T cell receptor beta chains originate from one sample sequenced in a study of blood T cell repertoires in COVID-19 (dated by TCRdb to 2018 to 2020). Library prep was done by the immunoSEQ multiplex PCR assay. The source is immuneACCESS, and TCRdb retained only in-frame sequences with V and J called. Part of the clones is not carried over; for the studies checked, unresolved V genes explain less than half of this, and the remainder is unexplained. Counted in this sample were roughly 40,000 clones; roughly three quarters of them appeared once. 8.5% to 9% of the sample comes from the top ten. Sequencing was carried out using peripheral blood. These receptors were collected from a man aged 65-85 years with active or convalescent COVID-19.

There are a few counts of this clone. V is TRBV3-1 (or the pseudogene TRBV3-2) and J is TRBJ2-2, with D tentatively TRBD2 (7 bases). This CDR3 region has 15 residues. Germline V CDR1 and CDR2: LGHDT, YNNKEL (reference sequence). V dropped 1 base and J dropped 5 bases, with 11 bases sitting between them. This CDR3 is CASSQGAGATGELFF. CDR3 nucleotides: TGTGCCAGCAGCCAAGGGGCGGGGGCGACCGGGGAGCTGTTTTTT.

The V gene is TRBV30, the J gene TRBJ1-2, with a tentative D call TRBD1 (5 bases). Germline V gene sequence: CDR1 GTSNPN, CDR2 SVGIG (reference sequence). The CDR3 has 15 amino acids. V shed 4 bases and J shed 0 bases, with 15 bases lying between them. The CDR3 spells CAWIRDQGANYGYTF. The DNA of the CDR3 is TGTGCCTGGATTAGAGATCAGGGCGCTAACTATGGCTACACCTTC.

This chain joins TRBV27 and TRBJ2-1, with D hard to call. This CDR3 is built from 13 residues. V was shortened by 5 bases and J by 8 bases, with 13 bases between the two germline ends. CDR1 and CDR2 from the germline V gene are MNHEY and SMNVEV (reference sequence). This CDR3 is CASSPSRWDEQFF. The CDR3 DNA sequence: TGTGCCAGCAGTCCCAGCAGGTGGGATGAGCAGTTCTTC.

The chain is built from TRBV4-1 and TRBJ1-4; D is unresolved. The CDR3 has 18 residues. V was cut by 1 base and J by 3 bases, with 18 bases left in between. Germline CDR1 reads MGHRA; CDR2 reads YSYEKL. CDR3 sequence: CASSQVGEVGRANEKLFF. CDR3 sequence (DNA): TGCGCCAGCAGCCAAGTTGGAGAAGTCGGGCGGGCTAATGAAAAACTGTTTTTT.

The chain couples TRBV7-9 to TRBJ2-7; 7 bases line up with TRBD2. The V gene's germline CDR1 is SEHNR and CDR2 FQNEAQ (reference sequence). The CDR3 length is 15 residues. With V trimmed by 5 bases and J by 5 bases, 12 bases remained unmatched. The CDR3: CASSPPGTKSNEQYF. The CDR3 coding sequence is TGTGCCAGCAGCCCACCCGGGACTAAAAGCAACGAGCAGTACTTC.

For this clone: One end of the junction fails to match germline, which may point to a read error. CDR3 sequence: CASSIFRGGANVLTF. The CDR3 DNA reads TGTGCCAGTAGTATATTTCGGGGGGGTGCCAACGTTCTGACTTTC. The gene calls are TRBV19 and TRBJ2-6; 8 bases are shared with TRBD2. The CDR3 covers 15 residues. The germline V gene has CDR1 LNHDA and CDR2 SQIVND (reference sequence).

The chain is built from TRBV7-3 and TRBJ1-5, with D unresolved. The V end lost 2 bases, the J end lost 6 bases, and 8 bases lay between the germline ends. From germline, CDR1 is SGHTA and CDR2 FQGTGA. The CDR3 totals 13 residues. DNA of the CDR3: TGTGCCAGCAGCTTACAGGCAGGTCAGCCCCAGCATTTT. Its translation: CASSLQAGQPQHF.

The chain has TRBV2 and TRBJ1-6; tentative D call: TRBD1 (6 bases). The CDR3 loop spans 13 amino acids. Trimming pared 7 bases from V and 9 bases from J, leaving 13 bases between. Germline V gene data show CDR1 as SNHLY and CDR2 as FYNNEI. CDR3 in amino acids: CASMGGGSSPLHF. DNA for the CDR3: TGTGCCAGCATGGGGGGGGGCAGTTCACCCCTCCACTTT. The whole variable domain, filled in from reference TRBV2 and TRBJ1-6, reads EPEVTQTPSHQVTQMGQEVILRCVPISNHLYFYWYRQILGQKVEFLVSFYNNEISEKSEIFDDQFSVERPDGSNFTLKIRSTKLEDSAMYFCASMGGGSSPLHFGNGTRLTVT.

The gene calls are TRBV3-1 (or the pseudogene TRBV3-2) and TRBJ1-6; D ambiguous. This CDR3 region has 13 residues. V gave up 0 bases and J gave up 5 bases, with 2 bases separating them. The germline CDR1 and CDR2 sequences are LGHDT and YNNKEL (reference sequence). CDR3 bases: TGTGCCAGCAGCCAAGACAATAATTCACCCCTCCACTTT. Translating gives CASSQDNNSPLHF.

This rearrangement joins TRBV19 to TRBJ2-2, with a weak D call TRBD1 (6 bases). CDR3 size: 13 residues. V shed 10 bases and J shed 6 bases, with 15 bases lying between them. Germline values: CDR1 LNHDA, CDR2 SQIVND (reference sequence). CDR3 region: CATAFTGSGELFF. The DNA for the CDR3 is TGTGCCACCGCGTTTACAGGGTCCGGGGAGCTGTTTTTT.

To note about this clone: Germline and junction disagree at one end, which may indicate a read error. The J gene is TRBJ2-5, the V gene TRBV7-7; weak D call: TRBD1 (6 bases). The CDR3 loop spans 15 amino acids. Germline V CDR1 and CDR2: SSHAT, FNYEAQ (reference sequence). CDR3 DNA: TGTGCTAGCAGCCCAGTCAGGGGTTCCCAAGAGACCCAGTACTTC. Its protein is CASSPVRGSQETQYF.

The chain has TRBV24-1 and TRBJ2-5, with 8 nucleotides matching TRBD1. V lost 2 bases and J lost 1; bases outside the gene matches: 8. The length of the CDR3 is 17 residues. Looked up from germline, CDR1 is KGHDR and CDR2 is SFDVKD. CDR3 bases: TGTGCCACCAGTGATTCGACAGGGGTAGGGGGCCAAGAGACCCAGTACTTC. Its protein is CATSDSTGVGGQETQYF.

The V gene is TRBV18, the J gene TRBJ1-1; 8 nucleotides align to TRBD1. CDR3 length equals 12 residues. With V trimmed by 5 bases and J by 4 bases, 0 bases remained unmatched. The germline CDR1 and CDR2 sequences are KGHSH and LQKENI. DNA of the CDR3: TGTGCCAGCTCAACAGGGGGCACTGAAGCTTTCTTT. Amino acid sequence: CASSTGGTEAFF.

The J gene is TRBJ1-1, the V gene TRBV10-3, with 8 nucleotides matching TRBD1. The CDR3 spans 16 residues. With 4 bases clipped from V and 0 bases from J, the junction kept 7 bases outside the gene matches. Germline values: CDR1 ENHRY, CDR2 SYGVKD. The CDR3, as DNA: TGTGCCATCAGTGCCCGGACAGGGATAATGAACACTGAAGCTTTCTTT. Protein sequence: CAISARTGIMNTEAFF.

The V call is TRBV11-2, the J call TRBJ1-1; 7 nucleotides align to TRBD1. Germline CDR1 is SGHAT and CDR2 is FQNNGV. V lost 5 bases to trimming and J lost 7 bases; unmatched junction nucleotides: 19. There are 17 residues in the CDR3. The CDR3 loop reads CASSESIPTGAQIEAFF. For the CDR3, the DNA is TGTGCCAGCAGCGAATCTATACCAACAGGGGCGCAAATTGAAGCTTTCTTT.

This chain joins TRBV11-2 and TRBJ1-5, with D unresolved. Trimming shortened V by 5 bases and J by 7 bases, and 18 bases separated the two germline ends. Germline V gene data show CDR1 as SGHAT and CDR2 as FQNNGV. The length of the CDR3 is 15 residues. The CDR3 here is CASSRNGEREQPQHF. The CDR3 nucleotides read TGTGCCAGCAGCCGGAATGGGGAGCGGGAGCAGCCCCAGCATTTT.

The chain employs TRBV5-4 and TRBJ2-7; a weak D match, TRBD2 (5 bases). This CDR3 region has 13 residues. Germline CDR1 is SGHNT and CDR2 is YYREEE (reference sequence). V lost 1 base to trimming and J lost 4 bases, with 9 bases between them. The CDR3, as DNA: TGTGCCAGCAGCTTGAACGGGGAATACGAGCAGTACTTC. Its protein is CASSLNGEYEQYF.

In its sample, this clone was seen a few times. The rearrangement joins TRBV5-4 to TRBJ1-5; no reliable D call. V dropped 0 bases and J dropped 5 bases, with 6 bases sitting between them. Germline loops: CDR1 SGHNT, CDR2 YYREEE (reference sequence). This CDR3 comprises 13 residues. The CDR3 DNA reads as TGTGCCAGCAGCTTGGCGGTGGATCAGCCCCAGCATTTT. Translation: CASSLAVDQPQHF.

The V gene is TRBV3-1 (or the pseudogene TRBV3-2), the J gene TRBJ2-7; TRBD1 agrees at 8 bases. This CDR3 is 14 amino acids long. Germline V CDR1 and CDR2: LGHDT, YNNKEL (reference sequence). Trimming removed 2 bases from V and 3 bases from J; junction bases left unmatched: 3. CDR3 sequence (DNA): TGTGCCAGCAGCCAATGGACAGGGAACTACGAGCAGTACTTC. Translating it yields CASSQWTGNYEQYF.

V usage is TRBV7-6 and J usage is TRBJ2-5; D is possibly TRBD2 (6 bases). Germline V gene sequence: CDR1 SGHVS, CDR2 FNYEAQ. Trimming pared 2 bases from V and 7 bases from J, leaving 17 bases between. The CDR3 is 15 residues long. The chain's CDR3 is CASSLQNGGSGTQYF. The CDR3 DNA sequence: TGTGCCAGCAGCTTACAAAATGGGGGGAGCGGGACCCAGTACTTC.